These 29 T cell receptor beta chains share one sample of origin, sequenced in a study of T-cell memory formation after mild COVID-19 (dated by TCRdb to the early 2020s). To prepare the library, 5' RACE was applied. Sequencing relied on an Illumina NovaSeq 6000. The public reads were quality trimmed at Q25 with fastp and then assembled into clones with MiXCR by TCRdb, keeping productive beta chains. Rows are unified per CDR3 protein, each entry keeping the most common DNA and genes. The table for this sample lists around 250,000 distinct CDR3 sequences; less than 20% of them were counted only once. In total, the top ten clones hold around 2.2% of the sample. Source material: PBMCs or a T cell subset sorted from them (not recorded which). The source is an adult woman who had mild COVID-19 (a few samples of this study predate the infection). The sample titles of this study are shuffled in the database, so cell type and time point are left out; the donor was told from shared clones.

This rearrangement joins TRBV20-1 to TRBJ1-2, with D perhaps matching TRBD1 (6 bases). CDR3 length: 14 residues. The germline CDR1 and CDR2 sequences are DFQATT and SNEGSKA (reference sequence). V gave up 4 bases and J gave up 2 bases, with 14 bases separating them. CDR3 loop: CSAILPTGNYGYTF. CDR3 sequence (DNA): TGCAGTGCTATCCTTCCGACAGGAAACTATGGCTACACCTTC.

The chain links TRBV7-9 to TRBJ1-6, with TRBD1 identical over 7 bases. The CDR3 runs 15 residues. CDR1 SEHNR and CDR2 FQNEAQ come from the germline V gene (reference sequence). V shed 4 bases and J 7 bases; nucleotides not matched to a gene: 7. In DNA, the CDR3 is TGTGCCAGCAGCTCCGACAGGGCAGCGAATTCACCCCTCCACTTT. Its translation is CASSSDRAANSPLHF.

This clonotype was counted at least ten times. The genes are TRBV4-2 and TRBJ2-3; 9 bases align to TRBD2. CDR3 length equals 17 residues. CDR1 LGHNA and CDR2 YNFKEQ come from the germline V gene. With 3 bases clipped from V and 5 bases from J, the junction kept 12 bases outside the gene matches. CDR3 loop: CASSHPLKGREGDTQYF. DNA of the CDR3: TGTGCCAGCAGCCACCCTCTGAAAGGGCGGGAGGGAGATACGCAGTATTTT.

This clonotype has a count of ten or more. The V gene is TRBV5-1, the J gene TRBJ1-1, with 7 nucleotides matching TRBD1. Germline V gene sequence: CDR1 SGHRS, CDR2 YFSETQ. The CDR3 extends over 14 amino acids. J was trimmed by 4 bases and V by 4 bases; bases with no gene match: 7. CDR3 residues: CASSTGDIGTEAFF. DNA of the CDR3: TGCGCCAGCAGCACAGGGGACATAGGCACTGAAGCTTTCTTT.

V usage is TRBV12-3 or TRBV12-4 and J usage is TRBJ2-2, with TRBD2 identical over 12 bases. V lost 6 bases, J lost 4 bases, and 6 bases stayed unmatched. The CDR3 sequence is 16 residues long. The CDR3: CASRPSGRGVTGELFF. The CDR3 region has the DNA TGTGCCAGCAGACCTAGCGGGAGGGGGGTCACCGGGGAGCTGTTTTTT.

The rearrangement links TRBV2 to TRBJ1-2; no reliable D call. The CDR3 is 13 residues long. The germline gives CDR1 SNHLY, CDR2 FYNNEI. The V end was cut by 5 bases, the J end by 2 bases, with 9 bases between. The CDR3 loop is CASSPAVNYGYTF. The CDR3, as DNA: TGTGCCAGCAGTCCCGCAGTAAACTATGGCTACACCTTC.

CDR3 sequence: CASSSRLNEQFF. CDR3 DNA sequence: TGTGCCAGCAGCTCCCGTCTTAATGAGCAGTTCTTC. The chain recombines TRBV6-5 with TRBJ2-1, with D uncertain. Germline loops: CDR1 MNHEY, CDR2 SVGAGI. Trimming left V 6 bases short and J 7 bases short, with 10 bases between. The CDR3 runs to 12 residues.

The rearrangement joins TRBV13 to TRBJ1-2, with 10 bases identical to TRBD1. Germline trimming cut 5 bases from V and 7 bases from J; bases unmatched to any gene: 7. Germline-derived CDR1 and CDR2 are PRHDT and FYEKMQ (reference sequence). The length of the CDR3 is 14 residues. The DNA for the CDR3 is TGTGCCAGCAGCCTAAGGACAGGGGGGGCTGGCTACACCTTC. This gives the protein CASSLRTGGAGYTF.

This clonotype was counted a few times. The rearrangement links TRBV7-9 to TRBJ2-5; D gene uncertain. Germline CDR1 SEHNR, CDR2 FQNEAQ (reference sequence). V was shortened by 11 bases and J by 7 bases, with 8 bases between the two germline ends. This CDR3 is 9 amino acids long. As DNA, the CDR3 is TGTGCCGCCCCGTCGACCCAGTACTTC. Encoded protein: CAAPSTQYF.

This sequence joins TRBV2 and TRBJ2-3; a weak D match, TRBD2 (6 bases). With 6 bases removed from V and 0 bases from J, the gap between germline ends came to 10 bases. Germline CDR1 and CDR2: SNHLY and FYNNEI. The CDR3 covers 14 residues. CDR3 residues: CASRDYPSTDTQYF. Written as DNA, the CDR3 is TGTGCCAGCAGGGACTACCCAAGCACAGATACGCAGTATTTT.

The chain has TRBV5-4 and TRBJ2-1, with TRBD2 identical over 7 bases. The CDR3 sequence is 14 residues long. Germline V CDR1 and CDR2: SGHNT, YYREEE (reference sequence). The V gene end was trimmed by 4 bases and the J gene end by 11 bases; junction bases not matched to a gene: 12. The CDR3 sequence: CASSPWSGTTQQFF. The CDR3 region has the DNA TGTGCCAGCAGCCCCTGGTCGGGGACTACCCAGCAGTTCTTC.

This clonotype occurred a few times. CDR3 sequence: CASSLELGEGVRTEAFF. The CDR3 DNA reads TGTGCCAGCAGCTTAGAATTGGGGGAAGGAGTTAGAACTGAAGCTTTCTTT. The chain couples TRBV7-8 to TRBJ1-1; D might be TRBD1 (5 bases). V was clipped by 1 base and J by 5 bases, with 20 bases between them. Germline V gives CDR1 SGHVS, CDR2 FQNEAQ. CDR3 length: 17 residues.

In DNA form, the CDR3 reads TGTGCCATCAGGGGACAGCCTGACAATGAGCAGTTCTTC. This gives the protein CAIRGQPDNEQFF. The chain couples TRBV10-3 to TRBJ2-1; 7 bases line up with TRBD1. V was clipped by 6 bases and J by 5 bases; unmatched bases: 4. Per germline, CDR1 ENHRY and CDR2 SYGVKD. The CDR3 length is 13 residues.

The sample holds many counts of this clonotype. The chain carries TRBV11-2 and TRBJ2-7; no clear D. Germline V lookup: CDR1 SGHAT, CDR2 FQNNGV. CDR3 length: 14 amino acids. The ends were cut back, 1 base at V and 4 bases at J, with 11 bases in the middle. CDR3 DNA: TGTGCCAGCAGCTTAGGAGTGAATTTATACGAGCAGTACTTC. Amino acid sequence: CASSLGVNLYEQYF.

This chain connects TRBV6-6 to TRBJ1-3, with D unclear. Germline V lookup: CDR1 MNHNY, CDR2 SVGAGI (reference sequence). Between the trimmed V and J ends, which lost 1 base and 4 bases, there was a span of 5 bases. This CDR3 contains 13 residues. CDR3 residues: CASSYFGGNTIYF. DNA for the CDR3: TGTGCCAGCAGTTACTTCGGAGGAAACACCATATATTTT.

This clonotype came up a few times. The chain employs TRBV7-8 and TRBJ2-3, with D perhaps TRBD1 or TRBD2 (5 bases each). The CDR3 runs to 18 residues. Trimming stripped 2 bases from V and 2 bases from J, with 20 bases between. Germline V gene data show CDR1 as SGHVS and CDR2 as FQNEAQ. CDR3 DNA sequence: TGTGCCAGCAGCTTAAACGCACTCCGGGACCTGATCACAGATACGCAGTATTTT. Its translation: CASSLNALRDLITDTQYF.

Only a few counts were recorded for this clonotype. The genes are TRBV6-2 or TRBV6-3 and TRBJ1-1; 9 nucleotides align to TRBD1. The V segment lost 8 bases and the J segment 4 bases; nucleotides outside the gene matches: 17. Germline V CDR1 and CDR2: MNHEY, SVGEGT. CDR3 length: 17 residues. CDR3: CASYDARDRVRSTEAFF. The CDR3 region has the DNA TGTGCCAGCTACGACGCCAGGGACAGGGTGAGGAGCACTGAAGCTTTCTTT.

This chain uses TRBV5-1 with TRBJ2-1; 9 positions agree with TRBD1. Germline CDR1 reads SGHRS; CDR2 reads YFSETQ. Losses at the gene ends were 3 bases for V and 2 bases for J; bases not matched to a gene: 3. This CDR3 spans 15 amino acids. CDR3 sequence (DNA): TGCGCCAGCAGCTCACAGGGGGCTACCTACAATGAGCAGTTCTTC. It yields the protein CASSSQGATYNEQFF. The full variable domain, in which reference TRBV5-1 and TRBJ2-1 provide the parts outside the CDR3, is KAGVTQTPRYLIKTRGQQVTLSCSPISGHRSVSWYQQTPGQGLQFLFEYFSETQRNKGNFPGRFSGRQFSNSRSEMNVSTLELGDSALYLCASSSQGATYNEQFFGPGTRLTVL.

The chain joins TRBV3-1 to TRBJ2-5; the match to TRBD2 covers 11 bases. The CDR3 contains 16 residues. Trimming cost V 6 bases and J 4 bases; bases outside gene matches: 10. Germline V gene data show CDR1 as LGHDT and CDR2 as YNNKEL (reference sequence). As DNA, the CDR3 is TGTGCCAGCAGTATAGCGGGGGGGCCCAGGGGAGAGACCCAGTACTTC. Amino acid sequence: CASSIAGGPRGETQYF.

The sample holds many counts of this clonotype. The rearrangement links TRBV20-1 to TRBJ2-7; TRBD1 aligns across 8 bases. This CDR3 spans 15 amino acids. In germline, CDR1 is DFQATT, CDR2 SNEGSKA (reference sequence). The trim removed 6 bases at V and 7 bases at J, leaving 17 bases unmatched. The CDR3 loop reads CSAKGANRGSEEQYF. The DNA of the CDR3 is TGCAGTGCAAAAGGGGCTAACAGGGGGTCAGAAGAGCAGTACTTC.

This clonotype has more than one count but fewer than ten. The chain links TRBV7-2 to TRBJ1-1, with D possibly TRBD1 on 5 matching bases. The V end was cut by 4 bases, the J end by 1 base, with 10 bases between. The CDR3 has 14 residues. Per the germline V gene, CDR1 is SGHTA and CDR2 is FQGNSA. The CDR3 nucleotides are TGTGCCAGCAGCTGGGGACGGCCGAACACTGAAGCTTTCTTT. Translated, it gives CASSWGRPNTEAFF.

The chain employs TRBV10-3 and TRBJ1-6; D ambiguous. Trimming took off 4 bases at V and 7 bases at J, with 17 bases between the two ends. This CDR3 has 16 residues. Germline V gene data show CDR1 as ENHRY and CDR2 as SYGVKD. The CDR3 DNA sequence: TGTGCCATCAGTGGCGGGGAAGAATTTGTGAATTCACCCCTCCACTTT. Its translation: CAISGGEEFVNSPLHF.

The chain joins TRBV29-1 to TRBJ2-1; the D is unclear. The CDR3 extends over 13 amino acids. Between the trimmed V and J ends, which lost 5 bases and 8 bases, there was a span of 16 bases. In germline, CDR1 is SQVTM, CDR2 ANQGSEA. CDR3 region: CSVNLGSGHEQFF. The CDR3 DNA is TGCAGCGTTAATCTGGGGTCAGGACATGAGCAGTTCTTC.

V and J are TRBV12-3 or TRBV12-4 and TRBJ2-3; 9 nucleotides align to TRBD1. J gave up 3 bases and V 6 bases, and 7 bases lay outside the gene matches. This CDR3 has 15 amino acids. CDR3 amino acids: CASSRQGVGTDTQYF. CDR3 coding DNA: TGTGCCAGCAGCAGACAGGGGGTAGGGACAGATACGCAGTATTTT.

This clonotype was picked up many times. V usage is TRBV7-2 and J usage is TRBJ2-2; 8 positions agree with TRBD2. This CDR3 has 14 amino acids. V lost 8 bases, J lost 5 bases, and 7 bases stayed unmatched. CDR1 SGHTA and CDR2 FQGNSA come from the germline V gene. This CDR3 reads CASGAGAQTGELFF. CDR3 nucleotide sequence: TGTGCCAGCGGAGCGGGAGCACAGACCGGGGAGCTGTTTTTT.

This clonotype was seen a few times. This chain connects TRBV3-1 to TRBJ2-1, with TRBD2 identical over 16 bases. This CDR3 has 20 residues. The junction had 9 bases not matched to a gene; V was cut back by 1 base and J by 3 bases. Germline values: CDR1 LGHDT, CDR2 YNNKEL (reference sequence). The CDR3 spells CASSQVPGLAGGPVYNEQFF. The DNA for the CDR3 is TGTGCCAGCAGCCAAGTACCGGGACTAGCGGGAGGGCCGGTCTACAATGAGCAGTTCTTC.

This clonotype showed up just a few times. This chain connects TRBV30 to TRBJ1-3; D is ambiguous. Germline V CDR1 and CDR2: GTSNPN, SVGIG (reference sequence). The CDR3 totals 17 residues. V was pared by 3 bases and J by 3 bases, with 21 bases between. The CDR3 region is CAWRAKTYMEGGNTIYF. CDR3 coding DNA: TGTGCCTGGAGGGCTAAAACCTACATGGAAGGTGGAAACACCATATATTTT.

The rearrangement uses TRBV5-1 and TRBJ2-6; 12 nucleotides align to TRBD2. CDR1 and CDR2 (germline): SGHRS, YFSETQ. This CDR3 has 19 residues. The V and J ends lost 1 base and 2 bases, in that order; junction bases with no gene match: 7. The CDR3 region is CASSLWLAGGLTGANVLTF. The CDR3 DNA reads TGCGCCAGCAGCTTGTGGCTAGCGGGGGGGCTAACTGGGGCCAACGTCCTGACTTTC.

The CDR3 bases are TGTGCCAGCAATCGTTGGGGGACCGCAGATACGCAGTATTTT. Translated, it gives CASNRWGTADTQYF. The chain has TRBV2 and TRBJ2-3, with D perhaps being TRBD1 or TRBD2 (5 bases each). Germline values: CDR1 SNHLY, CDR2 FYNNEI. This CDR3 has 14 amino acids. V was trimmed by 7 bases and J by 4 bases, leaving 15 bases between them. The full variable domain, rest sourced from reference TRBV2 and TRBJ2-3, is EPEVTQTPSHQVTQMGQEVILRCVPISNHLYFYWYRQILGQKVEFLVSFYNNEISEKSEIFDDQFSVERPDGSNFTLKIRSTKLEDSAMYFCASNRWGTADTQYFGPGTRLTVL.